This T cell receptor (beta chain) came from a study of Graves' ophthalmopathy and Graves' hyperthyroidism. This clonotype was seen ten or more times. Its antigen is not known. V was clipped by 2 bases and J by 7 bases, with 21 bases between them. CDR3 size: 17 residues. CDR1 is SGHTA and CDR2 is FQGNSA in the germline V gene. Study-wide points: As the model predicted ophthalmopathy progression, it achieved a sensitivity of 55% to 71% and a specificity of 72.22%.

PBMCs were isolated from an approximately 10 ml sample of fresh peripheral blood. The sequenced template was RNA, covering the TCR beta CDR3 region. Second-round multiplex PCR came after first-round RT-PCR with HTBI primers. TCRdb re-called the multiplex PCR reads through MiXCR, storing one row per CDR3 protein. The sample includes 400,000 to 500,000 distinct CDR3 sequences, roughly 21% of them seen just once. Sequenced input: peripheral blood. The chain combines TRBV7-2 with TRBJ2-1, with D possibly being TRBD1 or TRBD2 (6 bases each). This TCR was sampled from a woman aged 18 to 35 with stable Graves' hyperthyroidism. The chain's CDR3 is CASSLPPTRWGTNEQFF. The CDR3 DNA follows: TGTGCCAGCAGCTTACCTCCGACTAGGTGGGGGACAAATGAGCAGTTCTTC. The variable domain in full, with the rest retrieved from reference TRBV7-2 and TRBJ2-1, is GAGVSQSPSNKVTEKGKDVELRCDPISGHTALYWYRQSLGQGLEFLIYFQGNSAPDKSGLPSDRFSAERTGGSVSTLTIQRTQQEDSAVYLCASSLPPTRWGTNEQFFGPGTRLTVL.